This TCR beta chain was recovered during a study of beta chain features in type 1 diabetes. V lost 4 bases to trimming and J lost 0 bases, with 13 bases between them. This CDR3 has 16 residues. Germline CDR1 reads KGHSH; CDR2 reads LQKENI. Only a few counts were recorded for this clone. Reverse transcription of all isolated RNA meant that expressed TCRB transcripts were sequenced. The method was immunoSEQ multiplex PCR; TCRdb's version includes in-frame clones alone and lacks a portion of them. The table records roughly 150,000 clones, over 7.5% of them present only once. This chain uses TRBV18 with TRBJ1-3; D is unresolved. The sequence derives from a young man in good health. Material for sequencing was central memory CD4+ T cells from blood. The CDR3 bases are TGTGCCAGCTCACTAGGATTAGGAGACTCTGGAAACACCATATATTTT. Residues: CASSLGLGDSGNTIYF.